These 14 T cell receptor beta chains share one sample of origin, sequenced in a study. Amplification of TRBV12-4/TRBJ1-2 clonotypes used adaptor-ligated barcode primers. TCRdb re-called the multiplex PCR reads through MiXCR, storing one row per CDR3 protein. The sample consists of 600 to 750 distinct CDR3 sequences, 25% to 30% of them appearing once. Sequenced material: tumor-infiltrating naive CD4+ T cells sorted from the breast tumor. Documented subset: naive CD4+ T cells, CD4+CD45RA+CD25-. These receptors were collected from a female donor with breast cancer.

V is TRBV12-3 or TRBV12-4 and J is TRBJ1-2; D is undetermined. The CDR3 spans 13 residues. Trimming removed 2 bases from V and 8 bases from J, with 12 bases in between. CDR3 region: CASSLSGARGYTF. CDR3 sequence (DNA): TGTGCCAGCAGTTTATCGGGAGCAAGAGGCTACACCTTC.

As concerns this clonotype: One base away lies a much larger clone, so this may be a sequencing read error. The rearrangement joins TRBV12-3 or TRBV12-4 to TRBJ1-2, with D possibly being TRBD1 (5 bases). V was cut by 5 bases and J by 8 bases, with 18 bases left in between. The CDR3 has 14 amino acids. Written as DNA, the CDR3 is TGTGCCAGCAGTACCAGGGCCGGAGTACGGGGCTACACCTTC. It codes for CASSTRAGVRGYTF.

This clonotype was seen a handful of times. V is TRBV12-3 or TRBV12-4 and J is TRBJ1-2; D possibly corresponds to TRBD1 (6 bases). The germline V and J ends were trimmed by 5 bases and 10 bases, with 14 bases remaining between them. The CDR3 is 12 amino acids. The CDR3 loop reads CASSLTGRDYTF. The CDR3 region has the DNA TGTGCCAGCAGTCTGACAGGACGTGACTACACCTTC.

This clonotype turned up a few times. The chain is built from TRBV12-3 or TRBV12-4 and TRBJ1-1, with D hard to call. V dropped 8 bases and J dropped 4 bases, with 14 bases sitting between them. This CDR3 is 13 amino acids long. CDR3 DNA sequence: TGTGCCAGCGCGAAGGAATTTTCCACTGAAGCTTTCTTT. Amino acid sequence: CASAKEFSTEAFF.

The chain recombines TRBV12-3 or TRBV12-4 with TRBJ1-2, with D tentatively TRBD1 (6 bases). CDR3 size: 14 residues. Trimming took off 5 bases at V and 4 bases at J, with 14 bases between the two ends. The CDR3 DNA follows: TGTGCCAGCAGTCGCGGGACACCACTCTATGGCTACACCTTC. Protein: CASSRGTPLYGYTF.

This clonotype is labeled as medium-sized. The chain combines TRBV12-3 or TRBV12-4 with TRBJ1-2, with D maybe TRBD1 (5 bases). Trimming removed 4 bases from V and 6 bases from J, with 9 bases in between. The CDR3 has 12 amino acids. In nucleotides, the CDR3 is TGTGCCAGCAGTTGGGACTGGAATGGCTACACCTTC. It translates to CASSWDWNGYTF.

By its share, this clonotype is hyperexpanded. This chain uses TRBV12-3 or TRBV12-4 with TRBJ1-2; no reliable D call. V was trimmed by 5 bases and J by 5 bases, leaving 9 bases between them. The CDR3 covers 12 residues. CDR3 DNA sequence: TGTGCCAGCAGTCCGCTGGGATATGGCTACACCTTC. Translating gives CASSPLGYGYTF.

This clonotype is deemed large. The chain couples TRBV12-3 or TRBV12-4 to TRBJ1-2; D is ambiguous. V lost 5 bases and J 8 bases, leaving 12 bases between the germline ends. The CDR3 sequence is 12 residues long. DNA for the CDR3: TGTGCCAGCAGTCCAGTTAGGTGGGGCTACACCTTC. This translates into CASSPVRWGYTF.

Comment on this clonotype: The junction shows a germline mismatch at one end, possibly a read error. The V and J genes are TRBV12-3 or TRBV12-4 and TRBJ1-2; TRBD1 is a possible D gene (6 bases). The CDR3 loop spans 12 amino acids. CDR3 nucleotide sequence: TGTGCCAGCACACAACAGGGTTACGGCTACGCCTTC. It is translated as CASTQQGYGYAF.

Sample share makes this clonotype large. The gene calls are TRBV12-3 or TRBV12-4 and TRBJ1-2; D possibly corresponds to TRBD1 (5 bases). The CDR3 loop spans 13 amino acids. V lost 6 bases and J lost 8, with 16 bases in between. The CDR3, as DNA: TGTGCCAGCAGCCTAAGGCAGGGTCGGGGCTACACCTTC. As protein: CASSLRQGRGYTF.

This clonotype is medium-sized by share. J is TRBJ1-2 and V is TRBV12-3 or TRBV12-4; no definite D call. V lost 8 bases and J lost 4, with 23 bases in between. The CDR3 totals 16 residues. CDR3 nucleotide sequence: TGTGCCAGCGGTGACCTCGTAACCTCTTTGGGCTATGGCTACACCTTC. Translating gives CASGDLVTSLGYGYTF.

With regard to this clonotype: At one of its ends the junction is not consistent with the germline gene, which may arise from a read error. The CDR3 loop is CASSLVRDRYTF. The CDR3 DNA is TGTGCCAGCAGCTTAGTCAGGGACAGGTACACCTTC. The chain carries TRBV12-3 or TRBV12-4 and TRBJ1-2; 8 nucleotides match TRBD1. The CDR3 runs 12 residues.

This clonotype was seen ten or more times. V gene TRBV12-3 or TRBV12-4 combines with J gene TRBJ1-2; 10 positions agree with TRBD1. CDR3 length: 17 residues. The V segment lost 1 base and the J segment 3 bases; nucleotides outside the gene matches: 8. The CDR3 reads CASSLGASGQGYYGYTF. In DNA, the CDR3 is TGTGCCAGCAGTTTAGGCGCCTCGGGACAGGGGTACTATGGCTACACCTTC.

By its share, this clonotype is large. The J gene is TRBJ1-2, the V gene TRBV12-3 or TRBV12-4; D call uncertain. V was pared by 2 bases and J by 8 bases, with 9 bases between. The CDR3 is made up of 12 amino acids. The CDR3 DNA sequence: TGTGCCAGCAGTTTACCGATAGGCGGCTACACCTTC. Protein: CASSLPIGGYTF.